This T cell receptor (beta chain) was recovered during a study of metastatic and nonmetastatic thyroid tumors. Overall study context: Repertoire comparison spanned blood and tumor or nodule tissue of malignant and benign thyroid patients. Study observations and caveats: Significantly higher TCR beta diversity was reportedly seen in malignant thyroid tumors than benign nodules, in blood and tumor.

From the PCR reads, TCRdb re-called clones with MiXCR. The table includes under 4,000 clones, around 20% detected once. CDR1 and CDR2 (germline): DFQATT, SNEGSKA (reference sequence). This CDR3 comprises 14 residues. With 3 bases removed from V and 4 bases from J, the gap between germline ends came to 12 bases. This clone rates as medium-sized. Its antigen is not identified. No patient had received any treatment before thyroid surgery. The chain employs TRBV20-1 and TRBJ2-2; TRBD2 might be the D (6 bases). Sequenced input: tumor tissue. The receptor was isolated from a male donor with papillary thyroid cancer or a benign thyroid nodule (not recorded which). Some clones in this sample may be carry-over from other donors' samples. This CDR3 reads CSASYGSSTGELFF. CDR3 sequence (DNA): TGCAGTGCTAGCTACGGGAGCAGCACCGGGGAGCTGTTTTTT.